Presented here are 13 T cell receptor beta chains from one specimen sequenced in a study of T cells after yellow fever vaccination. Each CDR3 protein gets one entry after TCRdb re-called the 5' RACE reads with MiXCR. The data show hundreds of thousands of distinct CDR3 sequences, 13% seen once. This material consisted of PBMCs, taken on the day of the yellow fever booster vaccination. The receptors come from a man aged 25-40 years who received the YFV17D yellow fever vaccine.

The genes are TRBV5-1 and TRBJ2-7; D is perhaps TRBD2 (6 bases). Trimming left V 1 base short and J 2 bases short, with 16 bases between. This CDR3 is built from 16 residues. CDR1 and CDR2 (germline): SGHRS, YFSETQ. Here the CDR3 reads CASSLKGDGGTYEQYF. The CDR3 DNA is TGCGCCAGCAGCTTGAAAGGGGACGGGGGTACCTACGAGCAGTACTTC.

This chain joins TRBV7-2 and TRBJ1-1, with D unclear. V shed 5 bases and J shed 5 bases, with 15 bases lying between them. Per the germline V gene, CDR1 is SGHTA and CDR2 is FQGNSA. The CDR3 totals 14 residues. In nucleotides, the CDR3 is TGTGCCAGCAGCCCAGTTCCCCGCAGGACTGAAGCTTTCTTT. Protein sequence: CASSPVPRRTEAFF.

The V and J genes are TRBV5-1 and TRBJ2-5, with 7 positions matching TRBD1. Germline values: CDR1 SGHRS, CDR2 YFSETQ. This CDR3 has 15 amino acids. The V segment lost 0 bases and the J segment 5 bases; nucleotides outside the gene matches: 7. The CDR3 spells CASSLGQGYTETQYF. The CDR3 DNA follows: TGCGCCAGCAGCTTGGGACAGGGCTACACGGAGACCCAGTACTTC.

This clonotype was seen a few times. The chain combines TRBV20-1 with TRBJ2-3, with 7 bases matching TRBD2. Trimming cost V 4 bases and J 3 bases; bases outside gene matches: 7. The length of the CDR3 is 14 residues. Germline V CDR1 and CDR2: DFQATT, SNEGSKA (reference sequence). Written as DNA, the CDR3 is TGCAGTGCTATAACGCTAGCGGCAACAGATACGCAGTATTTT. This encodes CSAITLAATDTQYF.

This chain links TRBV18 with TRBJ2-1; no firm D call. The CDR3 sequence is 12 residues long. The V and J ends lost 2 bases and 8 bases respectively, with 7 bases between them. Germline CDR1 and CDR2: KGHSH and LQKENI. CDR3 DNA: TGTGCCAGCTCACCATTCGGAGATGAGCAGTTCTTC. It is translated as CASSPFGDEQFF.

This clonotype was recorded a few times. The gene calls are TRBV6-5 and TRBJ2-5; unclear D gene. Deletions cut 0 bases from V and 0 bases from J, with 11 bases between. This CDR3 contains 16 residues. Germline CDR1 and CDR2: MNHEY and SVGAGI. The CDR3 nucleotides read TGTGCCAGCAGTTACTCTGGCGGAACATACCAAGAGACCCAGTACTTC. Translating it yields CASSYSGGTYQETQYF.

In its sample, this clonotype was seen a few times. The chain combines TRBV7-2 with TRBJ2-1; 7 nucleotides align to TRBD2. CDR3 length: 15 amino acids. CDR1 is SGHTA and CDR2 is FQGNSA in the germline V gene. The V gene end was trimmed by 1 base and the J gene end by 7 bases; junction bases not matched to a gene: 7. The CDR3 is CASSLVSSGINEQFF. CDR3 sequence (DNA): TGTGCCAGCAGCTTAGTTTCTAGCGGAATAAATGAGCAGTTCTTC.

This chain uses TRBV30 with TRBJ2-6; D gene unclear. The germline V gene encodes CDR1 GTSNPN and CDR2 SVGIG (reference sequence). The CDR3 runs to 15 residues. V lost 0 bases and J lost 2, with 8 bases in between. The CDR3 DNA reads as TGTGCCTGGAGTGTAAGAGGCGCTGGGGCCAACGTCCTGACTTTC. It specifies CAWSVRGAGANVLTF.

Of note for this clonotype: At one of its ends the junction is not consistent with the germline gene, which may arise from a read error. V and J are TRBV7-9 and TRBJ1-4; 8 bases fit TRBD1. From germline, CDR1 is SEHNR and CDR2 FQNEAQ (reference sequence). The CDR3 is made up of 15 amino acids. The CDR3 loop reads CASSLDRGKNEKLFF. In nucleotides, the CDR3 is TGTGCCAGCAGTTTAGACAGGGGCAAAAATGAAAAACTGTTTTTT.

CDR3 sequence (DNA): TGTGCCAGCAGCGCCACTAAGTTTCAGATGGGTCCCGGGAACACCGGGGAGCTGTTTTTT. Translation: CASSATKFQMGPGNTGELFF. The chain carries TRBV9 and TRBJ2-2; the D is unclear. Germline V gene sequence: CDR1 SGDLS, CDR2 YYNGEE. V lost 3 bases and J lost 1, with 25 bases in between. This CDR3 is built from 20 residues.

This chain's CDR3 is CASSSSRAGVRDTQYF. The CDR3 nucleotides are TGTGCCAGCAGTTCATCGAGAGCGGGAGTTCGAGATACGCAGTATTTT. This chain uses TRBV28 with TRBJ2-3, with 8 nucleotides matching TRBD2. V shed 4 bases, J shed 5 bases, and the junction held 11 bases outside the gene matches. The CDR3 totals 16 residues. Germline CDR1 and CDR2: MDHEN and SYDVKM.

The chain carries TRBV29-1 and TRBJ1-6; D is undetermined. Germline V gene data show CDR1 as SQVTM and CDR2 as ANQGSEA. Trimming cost V 4 bases and J 7 bases, with 11 bases left between them. The CDR3 extends over 13 amino acids. This CDR3 reads CSVGTRGNSPLHF. DNA of the CDR3: TGCAGCGTTGGAACACGGGGAAATTCACCCCTCCACTTT.

This clonotype was counted ten times or more. V usage is TRBV12-3 or TRBV12-4 and J usage is TRBJ1-5; possible D gene TRBD1, 5 bases. CDR3 length equals 13 residues. Trimming took 3 bases from V and 7 from J, leaving 10 bases between them. CDR3 in amino acids: CASSFSGGQPQHF. CDR3 DNA: TGTGCCAGCAGTTTTTCTGGGGGGCAGCCCCAGCATTTT.